This is a list of T cell receptor beta chains from one sample in a study of cytomegalovirus exposure and HLA in healthy donors. Data came from immunoSEQ multiplex PCR; TCRdb stores just in-frame clones and leaves some out. The data hold about 190,000 clones, with roughly 82% observed a single time. The sequencing input was PBMCs. These receptors were collected from a woman aged 45-65 years in good health and CMV-seropositive. Both conserved end residues are part of each CDR3. Fields, in order: J gene, D gene, clone size, V gene, CDR3 protein, CDR3 DNA. The D gene is left open where the match is weak. The size of a clone is reported for some rows only, either as once, few or many, or as a class for expanded clones.

j_gene: TRBJ2-7
d_gene: .
abundance: .
v_gene: TRBV7-9
CDR3aa: CASSYGTPSYEQYF
CDR3nt: TGTGCCAGCAGTTATGGGACTCCTTCCTACGAGCAGTACTTC

j_gene: TRBJ1-5
d_gene: .
abundance: .
v_gene: TRBV7-2
CDR3aa: CASSYRSNQPQHF
CDR3nt: TGTGCCAGCAGCTACAGGAGTAATCAGCCCCAGCATTTT

j_gene: TRBJ2-5
d_gene: .
abundance: .
v_gene: TRBV7-8
CDR3aa: CASSLVLRTYQETQYF
CDR3nt: TGTGCCAGCAGCTTAGTACTGAGGACATACCAAGAGACCCAGTACTTC

j_gene: TRBJ1-4
d_gene: .
abundance: .
v_gene: TRBV6-4
CDR3aa: CARRDPSVNVELFF
CDR3nt: TGTGCCAGGAGAGACCCAAGCGTGAATGTTGAACTGTTTTTT

j_gene: TRBJ2-7
d_gene: TRBD1
abundance: once
v_gene: TRBV18
CDR3aa: CASSPPGQSYEQYF
CDR3nt: TGTGCCAGCTCACCCCCGGGACAGTCCTACGAGCAGTACTTC

j_gene: TRBJ2-5
d_gene: TRBD1
abundance: .
v_gene: TRBV7-9
CDR3aa: CASSPRRETGVLETQYF
CDR3nt: TGTGCCAGCAGCCCCCGCCGGGAGACAGGGGTTTTAGAGACCCAGTACTTC

j_gene: TRBJ2-5
d_gene: .
abundance: .
v_gene: TRBV4-1
CDR3aa: CASSPVERIQETQYF
CDR3nt: TGCGCCAGCAGCCCCGTGGAGAGGATCCAAGAGACCCAGTACTTC

j_gene: TRBJ2-2
d_gene: TRBD2
abundance: .
v_gene: TRBV9
CDR3aa: CASSASGVGELFF
CDR3nt: TGTGCCAGCAGCGCTAGCGGGGTCGGGGAGCTGTTTTTT

j_gene: TRBJ1-5
d_gene: .
abundance: .
v_gene: TRBV28
CDR3aa: CASSSGPQPQHF
CDR3nt: TGTGCCAGCAGTTCAGGGCCCCAGCCCCAGCATTTT

j_gene: TRBJ2-3
d_gene: TRBD2
abundance: .
v_gene: TRBV2
CDR3aa: CASSPGLEGSDTQYF
CDR3nt: TGTGCCAGCAGTCCGGGACTAGAGGGCTCAGATACGCAGTATTTT

j_gene: TRBJ2-4
d_gene: .
abundance: .
v_gene: TRBV20-1
CDR3aa: CSGLAKNIQYF
CDR3nt: TGCAGTGGGCTAGCCAAAAACATTCAGTACTTC

j_gene: TRBJ2-3
d_gene: TRBD2
abundance: .
v_gene: TRBV5-1
CDR3aa: CASSLERGSTDTQYF
CDR3nt: TGCGCCAGCAGCTTGGAGCGGGGGAGCACAGATACGCAGTATTTT

j_gene: TRBJ2-5
d_gene: .
abundance: .
v_gene: TRBV19
CDR3aa: CASSISGFQETQYF
CDR3nt: TGTGCCAGTAGTATCTCCGGGTTCCAAGAGACCCAGTACTTC

j_gene: TRBJ2-1
d_gene: .
abundance: .
v_gene: TRBV6-1
CDR3aa: CASRVVSDNEQFF
CDR3nt: TGTGCCAGCAGGGTAGTTAGCGACAATGAGCAGTTCTTC

j_gene: TRBJ1-3
d_gene: .
abundance: .
v_gene: TRBV19
CDR3aa: CASSSPERIGNTIYF
CDR3nt: TGTGCCAGTAGCAGCCCCGAGCGAATTGGAAACACCATATATTTT

j_gene: TRBJ2-2
d_gene: .
abundance: .
v_gene: TRBV11-2
CDR3aa: CASSPAGELFF
CDR3nt: TGTGCCAGCAGTCCCGCCGGGGAGCTGTTTTTT

j_gene: TRBJ2-7
d_gene: TRBD2
abundance: .
v_gene: TRBV2
CDR3aa: CASSPTSGSYEQYF
CDR3nt: TGTGCCAGCAGTCCGACTAGCGGATCCTACGAGCAGTACTTC

j_gene: TRBJ2-7
d_gene: TRBD2
abundance: .
v_gene: TRBV27
CDR3aa: CASSLGTSGGAPQREQYF
CDR3nt: TGTGCCAGCAGTTTAGGGACTAGCGGGGGGGCACCACAGAGAGAGCAGTACTTC

j_gene: TRBJ2-5
d_gene: .
abundance: .
v_gene: TRBV11-3
CDR3aa: CASSLGALSGGQETQYF
CDR3nt: TGTGCCAGCAGCTTAGGGGCACTTAGCGGCGGTCAAGAGACCCAGTACTTC

j_gene: TRBJ1-1
d_gene: TRBD1
abundance: .
v_gene: TRBV10-3
CDR3aa: CASSPHETGVNTEAFF
CDR3nt: TGTGCCAGCAGCCCGCATGAGACAGGGGTGAACACTGAAGCTTTCTTT

j_gene: TRBJ2-7
d_gene: .
abundance: .
v_gene: TRBV15
CDR3aa: CATGRGSYEQYF
CDR3nt: TGTGCCACCGGCAGGGGCAGTTACGAGCAGTACTTC

j_gene: TRBJ2-3
d_gene: TRBD2
abundance: .
v_gene: TRBV5-5
CDR3aa: CASSLDGGANTDTQYF
CDR3nt: TGTGCCAGCAGTTTGGACGGGGGGGCAAACACAGATACGCAGTATTTT

j_gene: TRBJ2-1
d_gene: TRBD2
abundance: .
v_gene: TRBV4-2
CDR3aa: CASSPLAGAPNNEQFF
CDR3nt: TGTGCCAGCAGCCCACTAGCGGGGGCTCCCAACAATGAGCAGTTCTTC

j_gene: TRBJ1-6
d_gene: .
abundance: .
v_gene: TRBV18
CDR3aa: CASSPVGVLSYNSPLHF
CDR3nt: TGTGCCAGCTCACCAGTCGGGGTGTTATCCTATAATTCACCCCTCCACTTT

j_gene: TRBJ2-3
d_gene: TRBD2
abundance: .
v_gene: TRBV5-4
CDR3aa: CASSPSGGNTDTQYF
CDR3nt: TGTGCCAGCAGCCCTAGCGGGGGGAACACAGATACGCAGTATTTT

j_gene: TRBJ1-1
d_gene: .
abundance: .
v_gene: TRBV15
CDR3aa: CATSRVRGNTEAFF
CDR3nt: TGTGCCACCAGCAGAGTCCGGGGAAACACTGAAGCTTTCTTT

j_gene: TRBJ1-4
d_gene: .
abundance: .
v_gene: TRBV5-1
CDR3aa: CASSLLGTTNEKLFF
CDR3nt: TGCGCCAGCAGCCTACTCGGTACAACTAATGAAAAACTGTTTTTT

j_gene: TRBJ1-4
d_gene: TRBD1
abundance: .
v_gene: TRBV6-1
CDR3aa: CASSETGYRFF
CDR3nt: TGTGCCAGCAGTGAGACAGGGTATCGGTTTTTT

j_gene: TRBJ2-5
d_gene: TRBD1
abundance: .
v_gene: TRBV23-1
CDR3aa: CASSQSWTGEETQYF
CDR3nt: TGCGCCAGCAGTCAATCTTGGACAGGGGAAGAGACCCAGTACTTC

j_gene: TRBJ1-3
d_gene: TRBD1
abundance: .
v_gene: TRBV7-2
CDR3aa: CASSPGTGGNTIYF
CDR3nt: TGTGCCAGCAGCCCCGGGACAGGCGGAAACACCATATATTTT

j_gene: TRBJ1-5
d_gene: TRBD1
abundance: .
v_gene: TRBV4-1
CDR3aa: CASSQEEQGHQPQHF
CDR3nt: TGCGCCAGCAGCCAAGAGGAACAGGGGCATCAGCCCCAGCATTTT

j_gene: TRBJ2-1
d_gene: .
abundance: once
v_gene: TRBV5-1
CDR3aa: CASSAGTYNEQFF
CDR3nt: TGCGCCAGCAGCGCCGGGACCTACAATGAGCAGTTCTTC

j_gene: TRBJ2-5
d_gene: TRBD1
abundance: .
v_gene: TRBV7-4
CDR3aa: CASSFPGGEGETQYF
CDR3nt: TGTGCCAGCAGCTTTCCAGGGGGTGAGGGAGAGACCCAGTACTTC

j_gene: TRBJ1-3
d_gene: .
abundance: .
v_gene: TRBV12-5
CDR3aa: CASGLTPRGIGDTIYF
CDR3nt: TGTGCTAGTGGTTTGACCCCGCGAGGGATCGGGGACACCATATATTTT

j_gene: TRBJ1-1
d_gene: .
abundance: .
v_gene: TRBV28
CDR3aa: CASSFGDMNTEAFF
CDR3nt: TGTGCCAGCAGTTTCGGGGATATGAACACTGAAGCTTTCTTT

j_gene: TRBJ2-5
d_gene: TRBD2
abundance: .
v_gene: TRBV6-6
CDR3aa: CASRGERGAQYF
CDR3nt: TGTGCCAGCAGGGGAGAGCGGGGGGCCCAGTACTTC

j_gene: TRBJ1-2
d_gene: .
abundance: .
v_gene: TRBV11-2
CDR3aa: CASSLRLDTLYGYTF
CDR3nt: TGTGCCAGCAGCTTACGCCTGGACACACTCTATGGCTACACCTTC

j_gene: TRBJ1-1
d_gene: .
abundance: .
v_gene: TRBV30
CDR3aa: CAWSVAGNTEAFF
CDR3nt: TGTGCCTGGAGTGTAGCGGGGAACACTGAAGCTTTCTTT

j_gene: TRBJ1-2
d_gene: TRBD1
abundance: .
v_gene: TRBV5-6
CDR3aa: CASSPTGVNYGYTF
CDR3nt: TGTGCCAGCAGCCCGACAGGGGTTAACTATGGCTACACCTTC

j_gene: TRBJ2-2
d_gene: TRBD2
abundance: .
v_gene: TRBV2
CDR3aa: CASRTWTSGNTGELFF
CDR3nt: TGTGCCAGCAGGACCTGGACTAGCGGGAACACCGGGGAGCTGTTTTTT

j_gene: TRBJ2-7
d_gene: TRBD2
abundance: .
v_gene: TRBV7-2
CDR3aa: CASSQRGSYEQYF
CDR3nt: TGTGCCAGCAGCCAGCGGGGTAGCTACGAGCAGTACTTC

j_gene: TRBJ2-1
d_gene: TRBD1
abundance: once
v_gene: TRBV4-1
CDR3aa: CASSHRTGGYNEQFF
CDR3nt: TGCGCCAGCAGCCATCGCACAGGGGGGTACAATGAGCAGTTCTTC

j_gene: TRBJ2-7
d_gene: TRBD2
abundance: .
v_gene: TRBV6-5
CDR3aa: CASSGTSVSYEQYF
CDR3nt: TGTGCCAGCAGTGGGACTAGCGTGTCCTACGAGCAGTACTTC

j_gene: TRBJ1-2
d_gene: TRBD1
abundance: once
v_gene: TRBV6-1
CDR3aa: CASSGQGARGYTF
CDR3nt: TGTGCCAGCAGCGGACAGGGGGCGCGTGGCTACACCTTC

j_gene: TRBJ1-5
d_gene: .
abundance: few
v_gene: TRBV5-6
CDR3aa: CASSRAGQPQHF
CDR3nt: TGTGCCAGCAGCCGGGCAGGGCAGCCCCAGCATTTT

j_gene: TRBJ1-1
d_gene: .
abundance: .
v_gene: TRBV6-5
CDR3aa: CAVDTGTEAFF
CDR3nt: TGTGCCGTCGACACGGGGACTGAAGCTTTCTTT

j_gene: TRBJ2-1
d_gene: TRBD2
abundance: .
v_gene: TRBV6-1
CDR3aa: CASTTSGGAGEQFF
CDR3nt: TGTGCCAGCACCACTAGCGGGGGGGCCGGGGAGCAGTTCTTC

j_gene: TRBJ1-5
d_gene: TRBD1
abundance: .
v_gene: TRBV7-2
CDR3aa: CASSSSDRGQGQPQHF
CDR3nt: TGTGCCAGCAGCTCTTCGGACAGGGGGCAGGGTCAGCCCCAGCATTTT

j_gene: TRBJ2-1
d_gene: .
abundance: .
v_gene: TRBV5-6
CDR3aa: CASSLEQLVPNEQFF
CDR3nt: TGTGCCAGCAGCTTGGAGCAGCTAGTACCCAATGAGCAGTTCTTC

j_gene: TRBJ2-4
d_gene: TRBD1
abundance: .
v_gene: TRBV7-2
CDR3aa: CASSWDRDSKNIQYF
CDR3nt: TGTGCCAGCAGCTGGGACCGGGACAGCAAAAACATTCAGTACTTC

j_gene: TRBJ1-2
d_gene: .
abundance: .
v_gene: TRBV4-1
CDR3aa: CASSQDEGANYGYTF
CDR3nt: TGCGCCAGCAGCCAAGATGAGGGAGCTAACTATGGCTACACCTTC

j_gene: TRBJ1-3
d_gene: .
abundance: .
v_gene: TRBV6-5
CDR3aa: CASRPGGSGNTIYF
CDR3nt: TGTGCCAGCAGACCAGGTGGCTCTGGAAACACCATATATTTT

j_gene: TRBJ2-3
d_gene: .
abundance: .
v_gene: TRBV28
CDR3aa: CASSTPSDTQYF
CDR3nt: TGTGCCAGCAGTACTCCCTCAGATACGCAGTATTTT

j_gene: TRBJ1-5
d_gene: .
abundance: .
v_gene: TRBV15
CDR3aa: CATSRDFGPQHF
CDR3nt: TGTGCCACCAGCAGGGACTTTGGGCCCCAGCATTTT

j_gene: TRBJ2-5
d_gene: .
abundance: .
v_gene: TRBV9
CDR3aa: CASSSRRDQETQYF
CDR3nt: TGTGCCAGCAGCAGCCGGAGGGACCAAGAGACCCAGTACTTC

j_gene: TRBJ1-2
d_gene: .
abundance: .
v_gene: TRBV5-4
CDR3aa: CASSSSRDSDYGYTF
CDR3nt: TGTGCCAGCAGCTCGTCGAGAGACAGCGATTATGGCTACACCTTC

j_gene: TRBJ2-1
d_gene: TRBD1
abundance: .
v_gene: TRBV6-6
CDR3aa: CASFGTGGHEQFF
CDR3nt: TGTGCCAGCTTCGGGACAGGGGGTCATGAGCAGTTCTTC

j_gene: TRBJ1-1
d_gene: .
abundance: .
v_gene: TRBV6-6
CDR3aa: CASSYAKDRSSEAFF
CDR3nt: TGTGCCAGCAGTTACGCTAAAGACAGGTCATCTGAAGCTTTCTTT

j_gene: TRBJ2-7
d_gene: TRBD2
abundance: .
v_gene: TRBV6-1
CDR3aa: CASSHGGVTYEQYF
CDR3nt: TGTGCCAGCAGTCACGGGGGGGTGACCTACGAGCAGTACTTC

j_gene: TRBJ1-6
d_gene: TRBD1
abundance: once
v_gene: TRBV6-6
CDR3aa: CAHATGANSPLHF
CDR3nt: TGTGCCCACGCGACAGGGGCGAATTCACCCCTCCACTTT